These 3 T cell receptor beta chains originate from one sample sequenced in a study of shared clonotypes between healthy human individuals. Sequencing used immunoSEQ multiplex PCR; TCRdb keeps in-frame clones, though not all of them. The sample contains approximately 350,000 clones, 74% of which appear only once. Sample: memory CD4+ T cells sorted from blood. The subset here: CD45RA-negative fraction. The receptors come from a man aged 30-40 years in good health.

This chain uses TRBV7-3 with TRBJ1-3; D uncertain. V was trimmed by 5 bases and J by 2 bases, leaving 7 bases between them. The length of the CDR3 is 13 residues. The germline gives CDR1 SGHTA, CDR2 FQGTGA. This CDR3 is CASSPQTGNTIYF. Written as DNA, the CDR3 is TGTGCCAGCAGCCCTCAGACTGGAAACACCATATATTTT.

There are a few counts of this clone. This same CDR3 is encoded by further DNA sequences in the sample. J is TRBJ1-5 and V is TRBV18; D is perhaps TRBD1 (6 bases). The germline V gene has CDR1 KGHSH and CDR2 LQKENI. Trimming cost V 4 bases and J 5 bases, with 9 bases left between them. CDR3 length: 13 amino acids. DNA for the CDR3: TGTGCCAGCTCACTACAGGGAGATCAGCCCCAGCATTTT. This encodes CASSLQGDQPQHF.

J is TRBJ2-5 and V is TRBV2; D gene unclear. Germline V gene lookup returns CDR1 SNHLY and CDR2 FYNNEI. This CDR3 comprises 13 residues. V lost 5 bases and J lost 4, with 11 bases in between. The CDR3 bases are TGTGCCAGCAGTCTGCGTATTCGAGAGACCCAGTACTTC. Translation: CASSLRIRETQYF.